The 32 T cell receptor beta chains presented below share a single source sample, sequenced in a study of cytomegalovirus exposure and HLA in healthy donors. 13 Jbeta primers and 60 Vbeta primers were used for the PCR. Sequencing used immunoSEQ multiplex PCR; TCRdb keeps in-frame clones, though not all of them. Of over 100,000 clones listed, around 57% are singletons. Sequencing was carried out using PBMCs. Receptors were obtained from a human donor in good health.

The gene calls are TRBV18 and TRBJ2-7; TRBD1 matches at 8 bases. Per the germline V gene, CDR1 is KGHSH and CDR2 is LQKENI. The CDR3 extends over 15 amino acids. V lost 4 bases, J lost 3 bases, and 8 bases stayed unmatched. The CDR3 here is CASSHGTGGFYEQYF. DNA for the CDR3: TGTGCCAGCTCACACGGGACAGGAGGATTCTACGAGCAGTACTTC.

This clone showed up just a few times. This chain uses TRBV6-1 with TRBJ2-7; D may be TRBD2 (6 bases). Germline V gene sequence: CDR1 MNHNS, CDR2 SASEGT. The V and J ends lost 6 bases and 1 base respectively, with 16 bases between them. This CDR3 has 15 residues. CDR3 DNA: TGTGCCAGCAGGGCCCCGGGGGATCTATCCTACGAGCAGTACTTC. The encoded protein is CASRAPGDLSYEQYF.

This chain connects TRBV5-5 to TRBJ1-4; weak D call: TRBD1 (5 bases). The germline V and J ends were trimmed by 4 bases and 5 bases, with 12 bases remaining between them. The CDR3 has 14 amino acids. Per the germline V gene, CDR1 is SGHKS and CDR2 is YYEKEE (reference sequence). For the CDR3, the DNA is TGTGCCAGCAGCCCCGTCGGGGGGAATGAAAAACTGTTTTTT. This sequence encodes CASSPVGGNEKLFF.

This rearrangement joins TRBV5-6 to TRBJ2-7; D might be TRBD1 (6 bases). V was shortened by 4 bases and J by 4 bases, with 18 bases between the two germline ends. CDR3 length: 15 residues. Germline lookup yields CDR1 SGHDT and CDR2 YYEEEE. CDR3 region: CASSLTRGIFYEQYF. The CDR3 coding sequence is TGTGCCAGCAGCCTAACCAGGGGAATTTTTTACGAGCAGTACTTC.

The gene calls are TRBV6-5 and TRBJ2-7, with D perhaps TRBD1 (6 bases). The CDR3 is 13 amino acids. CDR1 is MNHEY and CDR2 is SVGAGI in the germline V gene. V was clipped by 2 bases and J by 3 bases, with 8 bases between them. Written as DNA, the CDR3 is TGTGCCAGCAGTTACGGACAGAACTACGAGCAGTACTTC. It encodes CASSYGQNYEQYF.

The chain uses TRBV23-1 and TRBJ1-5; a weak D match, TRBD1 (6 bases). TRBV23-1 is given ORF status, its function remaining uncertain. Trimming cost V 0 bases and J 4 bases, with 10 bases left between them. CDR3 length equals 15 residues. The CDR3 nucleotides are TGCGCCAGCAGTCAATCGGAAGGGGGAAATCAGCCCCAGCATTTT. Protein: CASSQSEGGNQPQHF.

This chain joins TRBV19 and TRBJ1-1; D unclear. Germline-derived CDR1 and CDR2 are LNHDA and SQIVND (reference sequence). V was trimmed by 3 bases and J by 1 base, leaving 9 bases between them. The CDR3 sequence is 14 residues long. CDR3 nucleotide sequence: TGTGCCAGTAGTATCAACAGTGGGAACACTGAAGCTTTCTTT. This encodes CASSINSGNTEAFF.

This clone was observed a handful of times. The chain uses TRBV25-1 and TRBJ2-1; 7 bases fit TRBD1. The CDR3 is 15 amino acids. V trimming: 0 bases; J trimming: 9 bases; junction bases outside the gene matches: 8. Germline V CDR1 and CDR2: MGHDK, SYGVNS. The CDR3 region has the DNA TGTGCCAGCAGTGAATATTACAACAGGGGCGGTGAGCAGTTCTTC. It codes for CASSEYYNRGGEQFF.

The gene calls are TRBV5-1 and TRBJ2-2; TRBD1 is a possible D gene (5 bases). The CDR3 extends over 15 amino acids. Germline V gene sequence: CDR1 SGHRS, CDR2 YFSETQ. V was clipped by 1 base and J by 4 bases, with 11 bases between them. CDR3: CASSLKTDFTGELFF. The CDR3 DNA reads TGCGCCAGCAGCTTGAAGACAGATTTCACCGGGGAGCTGTTTTTT.

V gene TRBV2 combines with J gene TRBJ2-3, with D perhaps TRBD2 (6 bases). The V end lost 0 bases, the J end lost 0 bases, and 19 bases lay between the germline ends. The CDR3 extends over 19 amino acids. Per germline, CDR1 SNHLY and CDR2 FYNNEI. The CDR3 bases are TGTGCCAGCAGTGAAGCTGGTTGGCTAGCGCCGCTAAGCACAGATACGCAGTATTTT. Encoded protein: CASSEAGWLAPLSTDTQYF.

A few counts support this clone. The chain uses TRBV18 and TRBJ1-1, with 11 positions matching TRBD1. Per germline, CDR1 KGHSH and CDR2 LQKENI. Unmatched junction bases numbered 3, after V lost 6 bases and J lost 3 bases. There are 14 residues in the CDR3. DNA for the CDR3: TGTGCCAGCTCGGGGACAGGGGGGGACACTGAAGCTTTCTTT. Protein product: CASSGTGGDTEAFF.

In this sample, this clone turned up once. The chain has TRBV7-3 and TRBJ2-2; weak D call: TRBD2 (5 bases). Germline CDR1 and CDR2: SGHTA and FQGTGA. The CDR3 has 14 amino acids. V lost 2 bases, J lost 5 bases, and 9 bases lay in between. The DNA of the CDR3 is TGTGCCAGCAGCTTATCTGCGGGTACCGGGGAGCTGTTTTTT. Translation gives CASSLSAGTGELFF. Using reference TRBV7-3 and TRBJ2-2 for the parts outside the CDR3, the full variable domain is GAGVSQTPSNKVTEKGKYVELRCDPISGHTALYWYRQSLGQGPEFLIYFQGTGAADDSGLPNDRFFAVRPEGSVSTLKIQRTERGDSAVYLCASSLSAGTGELFFGEGSRLTVL.

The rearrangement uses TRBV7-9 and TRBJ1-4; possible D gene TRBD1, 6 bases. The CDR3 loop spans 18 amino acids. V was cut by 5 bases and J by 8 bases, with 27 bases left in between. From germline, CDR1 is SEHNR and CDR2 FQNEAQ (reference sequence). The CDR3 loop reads CASSPRWTDAAGYEKLFF. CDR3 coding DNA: TGTGCCAGCAGCCCGCGCTGGACAGACGCTGCGGGTTACGAAAAACTGTTTTTT.

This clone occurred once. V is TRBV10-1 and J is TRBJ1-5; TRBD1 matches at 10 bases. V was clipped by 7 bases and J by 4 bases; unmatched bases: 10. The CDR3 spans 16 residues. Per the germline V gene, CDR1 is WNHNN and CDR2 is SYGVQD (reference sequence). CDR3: CASTSSGTGANQPQHF. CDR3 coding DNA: TGCGCCAGCACCTCAAGCGGGACAGGGGCAAATCAGCCCCAGCATTTT.

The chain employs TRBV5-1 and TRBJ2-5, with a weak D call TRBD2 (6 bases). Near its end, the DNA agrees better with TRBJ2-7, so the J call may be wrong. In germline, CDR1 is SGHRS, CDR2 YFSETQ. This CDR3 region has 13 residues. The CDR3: CASRLATSYEQYF. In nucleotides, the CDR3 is TGCGCCAGCAGGCTAGCGACCTCCTACGAGCAGTACTTC.

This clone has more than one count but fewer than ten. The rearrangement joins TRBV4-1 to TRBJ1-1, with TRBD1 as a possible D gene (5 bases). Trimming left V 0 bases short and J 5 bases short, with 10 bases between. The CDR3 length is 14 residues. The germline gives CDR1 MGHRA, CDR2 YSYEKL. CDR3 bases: TGCGCCAGCAGCCAAGATGGGGCGTGGACTGAAGCTTTCTTT. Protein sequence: CASSQDGAWTEAFF.

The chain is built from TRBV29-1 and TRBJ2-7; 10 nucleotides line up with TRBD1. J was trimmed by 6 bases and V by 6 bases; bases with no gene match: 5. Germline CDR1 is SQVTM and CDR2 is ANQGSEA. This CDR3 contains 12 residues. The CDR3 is CSVPGQGSEQYF. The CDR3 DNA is TGCAGCGTCCCGGGACAGGGGAGCGAGCAGTACTTC.

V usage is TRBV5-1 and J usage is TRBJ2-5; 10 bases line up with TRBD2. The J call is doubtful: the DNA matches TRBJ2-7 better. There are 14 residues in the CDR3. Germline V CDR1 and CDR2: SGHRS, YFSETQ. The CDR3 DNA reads TGCGCCAGCTCGGAAGCGGGAGGGCCATCCGAGCAGTACTTC. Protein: CASSEAGGPSEQYF.

The CDR3 DNA reads TGCAGCGCCTCCCCAACCGGAGGATACAATGAGCAGTTCTTC. This translates into CSASPTGGYNEQFF. V is TRBV29-1 and J is TRBJ2-1; a possible D gene is TRBD2 (5 bases). The V end was cut by 7 bases, the J end by 4 bases, with 17 bases between. Germline V gene lookup returns CDR1 SQVTM and CDR2 ANQGSEA. The CDR3 runs 14 residues.

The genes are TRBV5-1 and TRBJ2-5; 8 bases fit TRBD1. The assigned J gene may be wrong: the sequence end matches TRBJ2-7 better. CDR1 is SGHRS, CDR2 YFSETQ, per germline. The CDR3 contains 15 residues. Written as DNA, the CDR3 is TGCGCCAGCAGCCCACAAACAGGGGGAGGAAGCGAGCAGTACTTC. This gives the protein CASSPQTGGGSEQYF.

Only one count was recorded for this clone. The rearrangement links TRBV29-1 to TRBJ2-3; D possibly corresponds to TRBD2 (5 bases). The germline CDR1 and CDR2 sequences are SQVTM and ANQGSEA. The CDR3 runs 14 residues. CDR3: CSGQYGISTDTQYF. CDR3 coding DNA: TGCAGTGGTCAGTACGGGATTTCCACAGATACGCAGTATTTT.

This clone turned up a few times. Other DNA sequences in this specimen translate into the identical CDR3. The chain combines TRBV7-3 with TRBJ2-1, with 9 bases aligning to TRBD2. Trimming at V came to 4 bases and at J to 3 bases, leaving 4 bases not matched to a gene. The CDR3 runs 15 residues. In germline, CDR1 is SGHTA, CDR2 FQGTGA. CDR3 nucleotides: TGTGCCAGCAGCTCGGGACTAGCCGACTACAATGAGCAGTTCTTC. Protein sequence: CASSSGLADYNEQFF.

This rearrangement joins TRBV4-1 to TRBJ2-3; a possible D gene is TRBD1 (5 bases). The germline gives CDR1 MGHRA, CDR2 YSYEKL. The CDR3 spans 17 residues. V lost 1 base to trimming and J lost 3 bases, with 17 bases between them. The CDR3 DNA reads TGCGCCAGCAGCCAAGTTTTAGGGGTTGGGGATACAGATACGCAGTATTTT. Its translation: CASSQVLGVGDTDTQYF.

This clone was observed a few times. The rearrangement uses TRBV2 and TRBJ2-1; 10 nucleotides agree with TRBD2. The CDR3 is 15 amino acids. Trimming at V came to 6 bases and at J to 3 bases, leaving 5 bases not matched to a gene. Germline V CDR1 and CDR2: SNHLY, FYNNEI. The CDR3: CASRRGLASYNEQFF. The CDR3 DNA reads TGTGCCAGCAGACGGGGACTAGCGAGCTACAATGAGCAGTTCTTC.

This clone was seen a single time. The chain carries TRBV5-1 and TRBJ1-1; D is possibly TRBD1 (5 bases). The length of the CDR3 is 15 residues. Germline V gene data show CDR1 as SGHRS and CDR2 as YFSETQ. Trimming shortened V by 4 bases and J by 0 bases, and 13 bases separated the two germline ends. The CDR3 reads CASSGAEGMNTEAFF. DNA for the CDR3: TGCGCCAGCAGCGGGGCGGAGGGAATGAACACTGAAGCTTTCTTT.

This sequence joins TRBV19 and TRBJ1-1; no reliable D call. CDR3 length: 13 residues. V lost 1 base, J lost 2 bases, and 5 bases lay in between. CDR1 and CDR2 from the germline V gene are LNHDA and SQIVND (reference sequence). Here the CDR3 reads CASSIGSNTEAFF. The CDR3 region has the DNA TGTGCCAGTAGTATAGGCAGTAACACTGAAGCTTTCTTT. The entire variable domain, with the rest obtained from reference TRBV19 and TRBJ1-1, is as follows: DGGITQSPKYLFRKEGQNVTLSCEQNLNHDAMYWYRQDPGQGLRLIYYSQIVNDFQKGDIAEGYSVSREKKESFPLTVTSAQKNPTAFYLCASSIGSNTEAFFGQGTRLTVV.

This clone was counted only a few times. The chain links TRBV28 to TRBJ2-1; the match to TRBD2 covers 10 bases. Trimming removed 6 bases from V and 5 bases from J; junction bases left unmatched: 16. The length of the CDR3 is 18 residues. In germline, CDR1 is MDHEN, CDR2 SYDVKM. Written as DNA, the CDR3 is TGTGCCAGCAGATTCTCCAGCGGGAGGGCCGTGGGACACAATGAGCAGTTCTTC. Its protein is CASRFSSGRAVGHNEQFF.

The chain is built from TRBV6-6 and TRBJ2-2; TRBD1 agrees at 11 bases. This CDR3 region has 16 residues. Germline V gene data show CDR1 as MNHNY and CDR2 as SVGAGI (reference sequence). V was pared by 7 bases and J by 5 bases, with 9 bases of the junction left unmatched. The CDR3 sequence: CASTAEDRGRTGELFF. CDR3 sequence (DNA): TGTGCCAGCACCGCCGAGGACAGGGGGCGGACCGGGGAGCTGTTTTTT.

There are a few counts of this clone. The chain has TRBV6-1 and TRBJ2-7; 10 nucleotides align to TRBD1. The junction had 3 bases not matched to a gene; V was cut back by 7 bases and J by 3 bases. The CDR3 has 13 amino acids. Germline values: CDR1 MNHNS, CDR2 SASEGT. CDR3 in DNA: TGTGCCAGCATAGGACAGGGGGACTACGAGCAGTACTTC. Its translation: CASIGQGDYEQYF.

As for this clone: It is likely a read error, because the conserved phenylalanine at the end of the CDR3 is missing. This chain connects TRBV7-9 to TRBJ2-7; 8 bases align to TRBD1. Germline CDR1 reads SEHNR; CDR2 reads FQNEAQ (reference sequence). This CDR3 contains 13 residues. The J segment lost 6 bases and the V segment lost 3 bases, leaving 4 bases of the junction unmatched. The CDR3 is CASSFRTGPEQYL. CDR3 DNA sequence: TGTGCCAGCAGCTTCCGGACAGGGCCCGAGCAGTACCTC.

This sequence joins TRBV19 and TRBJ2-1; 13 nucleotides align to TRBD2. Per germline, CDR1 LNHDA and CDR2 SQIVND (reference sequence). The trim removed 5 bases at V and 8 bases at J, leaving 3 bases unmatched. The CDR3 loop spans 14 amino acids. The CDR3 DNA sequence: TGTGCCAGTAGTCTAGGACTAGCGGGAGATGAGCAGTTCTTC. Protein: CASSLGLAGDEQFF.

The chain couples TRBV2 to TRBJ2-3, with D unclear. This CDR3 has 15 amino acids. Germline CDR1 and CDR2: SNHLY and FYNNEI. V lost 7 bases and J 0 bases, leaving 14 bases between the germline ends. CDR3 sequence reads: CASTPGDSSTDTQYF. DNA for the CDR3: TGTGCCAGCACTCCTGGTGACTCCAGCACAGATACGCAGTATTTT.